This T cell receptor beta chain was retrieved from a study of cytomegalovirus exposure and HLA in healthy donors. Background on the study: The Caucasian-associated ancestry cluster contained 81% of the approximately 430 genotyped donors. Notes on the study in general: According to a later analysis, most TCR beta chains associated with CMV appeared HLA-restricted.

As for this clone: The antigen remains unidentified.

The CDR3 contains 13 residues. Looked up from germline, CDR1 is SGHNT and CDR2 is YYREEE (reference sequence). The V end was cut by 4 bases, the J end by 8 bases, with 15 bases between. The PCR ran on 60 Vbeta and 13 Jbeta primers. Produced via immunoSEQ multiplex PCR; TCRdb's table is partial and in-frame only. The data show around 90,000 clones, 85% seen once. Sequenced input: PBMCs. The chain combines TRBV5-4 with TRBJ1-2; D unresolved. The TCR was taken from a man aged 35-49 years in good health and CMV-seropositive. The CDR3 coding sequence is TGTGCCAGCAGCCAAGGGAGCGGAGACGGCTACACCTTC. It encodes CASSQGSGDGYTF. The full variable domain, in which reference TRBV5-4 and TRBJ1-2 provide the parts outside the CDR3, is ETGVTQSPTHLIKTRGQQVTLRCSSQSGHNTVSWYQQALGQGPQFIFQYYREEENGRGNFPPRFSGLQFPNYSSELNVNALELDDSALYLCASSQGSGDGYTFGSGTRLTVV.